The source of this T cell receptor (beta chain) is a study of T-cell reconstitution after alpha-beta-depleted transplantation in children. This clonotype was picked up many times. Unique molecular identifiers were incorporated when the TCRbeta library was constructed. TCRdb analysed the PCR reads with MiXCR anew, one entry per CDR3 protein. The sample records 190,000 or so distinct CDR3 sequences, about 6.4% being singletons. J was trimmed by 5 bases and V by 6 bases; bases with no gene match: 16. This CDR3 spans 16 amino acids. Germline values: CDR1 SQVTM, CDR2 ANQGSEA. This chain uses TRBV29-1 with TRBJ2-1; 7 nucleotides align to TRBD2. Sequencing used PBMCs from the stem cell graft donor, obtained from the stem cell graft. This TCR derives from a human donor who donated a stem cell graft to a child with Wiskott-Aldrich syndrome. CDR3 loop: CSVDSFSSGYHNEQFF. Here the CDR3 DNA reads TGCAGCGTCGATTCCTTTTCTAGCGGTTATCACAATGAGCAGTTCTTC.